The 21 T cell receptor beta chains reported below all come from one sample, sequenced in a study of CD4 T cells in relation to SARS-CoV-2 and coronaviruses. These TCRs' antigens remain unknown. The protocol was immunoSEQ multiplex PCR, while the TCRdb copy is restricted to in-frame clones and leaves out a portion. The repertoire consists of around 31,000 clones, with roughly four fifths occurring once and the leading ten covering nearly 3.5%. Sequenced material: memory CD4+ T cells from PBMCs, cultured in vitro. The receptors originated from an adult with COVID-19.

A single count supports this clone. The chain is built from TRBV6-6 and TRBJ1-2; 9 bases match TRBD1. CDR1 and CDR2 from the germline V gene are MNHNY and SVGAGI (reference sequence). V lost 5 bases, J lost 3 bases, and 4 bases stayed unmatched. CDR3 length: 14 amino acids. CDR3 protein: CASSTRDRDYGYTF. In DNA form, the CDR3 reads TGTGCCAGCAGTACACGGGACAGGGACTATGGCTACACCTTC.

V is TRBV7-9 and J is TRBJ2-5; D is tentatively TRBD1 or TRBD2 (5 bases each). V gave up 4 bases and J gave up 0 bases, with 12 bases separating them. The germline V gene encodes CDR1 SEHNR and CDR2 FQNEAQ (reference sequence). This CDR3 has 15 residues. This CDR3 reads CASSSRDGHQETQYF. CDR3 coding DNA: TGTGCCAGCAGCTCCCGGGACGGTCACCAAGAGACCCAGTACTTC.

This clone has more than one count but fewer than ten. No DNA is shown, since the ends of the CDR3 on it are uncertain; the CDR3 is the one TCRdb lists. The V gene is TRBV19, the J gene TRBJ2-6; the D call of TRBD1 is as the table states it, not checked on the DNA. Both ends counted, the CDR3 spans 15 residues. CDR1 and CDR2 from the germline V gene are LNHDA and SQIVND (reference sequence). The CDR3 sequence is CASSILASGANVLTF.

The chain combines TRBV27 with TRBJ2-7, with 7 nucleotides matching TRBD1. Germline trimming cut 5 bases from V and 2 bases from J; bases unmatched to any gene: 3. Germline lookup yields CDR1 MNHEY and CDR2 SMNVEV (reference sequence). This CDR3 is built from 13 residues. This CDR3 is CASSRTGPYEQYF. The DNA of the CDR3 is TGTGCCAGCAGTCGGACAGGACCCTACGAGCAGTACTTC.

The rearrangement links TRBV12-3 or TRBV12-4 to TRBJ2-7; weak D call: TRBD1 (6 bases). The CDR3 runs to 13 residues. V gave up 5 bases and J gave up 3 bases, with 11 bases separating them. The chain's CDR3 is CASSRTVFYEQYF. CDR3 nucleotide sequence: TGTGCCAGCAGTCGGACAGTGTTCTACGAGCAGTACTTC.

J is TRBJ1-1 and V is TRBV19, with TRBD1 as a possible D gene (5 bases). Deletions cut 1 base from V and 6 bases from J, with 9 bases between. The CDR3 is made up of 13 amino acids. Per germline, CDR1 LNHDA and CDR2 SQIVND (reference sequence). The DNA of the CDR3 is TGTGCCAGTAGTATAGGGGGGTACCCTGAAGCTTTCTTT. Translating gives CASSIGGYPEAFF.

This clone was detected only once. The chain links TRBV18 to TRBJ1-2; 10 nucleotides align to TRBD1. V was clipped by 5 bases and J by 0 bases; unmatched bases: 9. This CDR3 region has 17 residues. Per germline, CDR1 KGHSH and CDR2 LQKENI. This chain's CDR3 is CASSRNPGQGTNYGYTF. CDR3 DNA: TGTGCCAGCTCAAGGAACCCGGGACAGGGGACTAACTATGGCTACACCTTC.

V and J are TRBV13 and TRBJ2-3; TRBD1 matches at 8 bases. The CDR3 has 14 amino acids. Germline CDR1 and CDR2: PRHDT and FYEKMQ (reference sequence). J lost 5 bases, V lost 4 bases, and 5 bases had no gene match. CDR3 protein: CASSSRQGLDTQYF. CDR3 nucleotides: TGTGCCAGCAGCTCCAGACAGGGGTTAGATACGCAGTATTTT.

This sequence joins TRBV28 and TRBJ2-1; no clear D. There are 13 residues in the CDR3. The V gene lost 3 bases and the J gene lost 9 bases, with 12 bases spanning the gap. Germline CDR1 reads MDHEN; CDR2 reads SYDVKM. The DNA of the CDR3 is TGTGCCAGCAGTTTGAGTAGATCGGGTGAGCAGTTCTTC. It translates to CASSLSRSGEQFF.

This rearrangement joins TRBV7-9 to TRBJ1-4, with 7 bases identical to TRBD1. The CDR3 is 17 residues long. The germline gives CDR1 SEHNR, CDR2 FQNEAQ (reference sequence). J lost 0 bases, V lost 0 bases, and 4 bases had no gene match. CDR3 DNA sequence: TGTGCCAGCAGCTTAGCGGCAGGGACAGCAACTAATGAAAAACTGTTTTTT. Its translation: CASSLAAGTATNEKLFF. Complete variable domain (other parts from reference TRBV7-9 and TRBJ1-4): DTGVSQNPRHKITKRGQNVTFRCDPISEHNRLYWYRQTLGQGPEFLTYFQNEAQLEKSRLLSDRFSAERPKGSFSTLEIQRTEQGDSAMYLCASSLAAGTATNEKLFFGSGTQLSVL.

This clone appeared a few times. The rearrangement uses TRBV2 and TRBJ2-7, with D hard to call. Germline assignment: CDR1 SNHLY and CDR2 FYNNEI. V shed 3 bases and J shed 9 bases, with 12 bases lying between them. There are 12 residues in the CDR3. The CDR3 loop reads CASSDVPNRQYF. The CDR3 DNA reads TGTGCCAGCAGTGATGTGCCGAACAGGCAGTACTTC.

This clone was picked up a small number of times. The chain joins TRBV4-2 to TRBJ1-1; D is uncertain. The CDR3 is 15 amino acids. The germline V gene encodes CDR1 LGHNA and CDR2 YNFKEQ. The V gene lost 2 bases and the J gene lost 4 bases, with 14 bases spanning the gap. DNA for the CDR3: TGTGCCAGCAGCCAAAACTTTAAGCAGTCCACTGAAGCTTTCTTT. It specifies CASSQNFKQSTEAFF.

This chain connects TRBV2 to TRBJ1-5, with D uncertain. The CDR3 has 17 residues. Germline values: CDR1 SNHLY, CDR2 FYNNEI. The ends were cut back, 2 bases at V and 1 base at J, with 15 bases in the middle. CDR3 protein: CASSERSGVSSNQPQHF. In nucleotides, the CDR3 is TGTGCCAGCAGTGAAAGAAGTGGGGTGTCCAGCAATCAGCCCCAGCATTTT. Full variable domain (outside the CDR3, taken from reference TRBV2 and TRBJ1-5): EPEVTQTPSHQVTQMGQEVILRCVPISNHLYFYWYRQILGQKVEFLVSFYNNEISEKSEIFDDQFSVERPDGSNFTLKIRSTKLEDSAMYFCASSERSGVSSNQPQHFGDGTRLSIL.

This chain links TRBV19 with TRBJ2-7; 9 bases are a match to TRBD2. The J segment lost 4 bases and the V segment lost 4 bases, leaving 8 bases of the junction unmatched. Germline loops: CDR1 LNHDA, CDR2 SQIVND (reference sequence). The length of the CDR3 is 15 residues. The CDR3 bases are TGTGCCAGTAGTACCTCCGCGGGAGGGCCATACGAGCAGTACTTC. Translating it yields CASSTSAGGPYEQYF. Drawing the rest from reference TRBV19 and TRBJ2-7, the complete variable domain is DGGITQSPKYLFRKEGQNVTLSCEQNLNHDAMYWYRQDPGQGLRLIYYSQIVNDFQKGDIAEGYSVSREKKESFPLTVTSAQKNPTAFYLCASSTSAGGPYEQYFGPGTRLTVT.

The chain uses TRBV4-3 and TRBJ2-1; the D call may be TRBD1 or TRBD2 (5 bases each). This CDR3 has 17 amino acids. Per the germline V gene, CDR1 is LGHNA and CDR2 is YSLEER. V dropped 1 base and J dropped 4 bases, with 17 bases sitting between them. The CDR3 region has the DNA TGCGCCAGCAGCCAAGTAGCCCGGGGCTGGCCTTACAATGAGCAGTTCTTC. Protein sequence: CASSQVARGWPYNEQFF.

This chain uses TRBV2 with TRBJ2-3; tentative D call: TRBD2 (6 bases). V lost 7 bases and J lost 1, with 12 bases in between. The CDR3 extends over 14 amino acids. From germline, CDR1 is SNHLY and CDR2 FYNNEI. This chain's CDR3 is CASTGREGTDTQYF. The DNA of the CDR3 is TGTGCCAGCACTGGCAGGGAGGGCACAGATACGCAGTATTTT.

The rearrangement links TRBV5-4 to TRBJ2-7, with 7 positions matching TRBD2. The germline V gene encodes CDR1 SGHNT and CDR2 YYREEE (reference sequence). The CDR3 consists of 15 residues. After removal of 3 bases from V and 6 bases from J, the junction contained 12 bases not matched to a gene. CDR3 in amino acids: CASSYTGTTSLEQYF. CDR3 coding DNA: TGTGCCAGCAGCTACACCGGGACTACCTCTCTCGAGCAGTACTTC.

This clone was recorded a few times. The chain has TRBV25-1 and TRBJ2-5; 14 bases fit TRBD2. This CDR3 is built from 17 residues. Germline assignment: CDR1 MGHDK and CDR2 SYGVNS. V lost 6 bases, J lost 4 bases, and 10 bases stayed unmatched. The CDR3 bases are TGTGCCAGCAGCCAGGTGACTGGACTAGCGGGAGGAGAGACCCAGTACTTC. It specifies CASSQVTGLAGGETQYF.

The CDR3 spells CASSPLATNTGELFF. In DNA form, the CDR3 reads TGCGCCAGCAGCCCGCTAGCGACCAACACCGGGGAGCTGTTTTTT. The chain links TRBV5-1 to TRBJ2-2; tentative D call: TRBD2 (6 bases). The CDR3 is made up of 15 amino acids. Germline V gene sequence: CDR1 SGHRS, CDR2 YFSETQ. The V end lost 4 bases, the J end lost 2 bases, and 12 bases lay between the germline ends. The full variable domain, its missing parts supplied by reference TRBV5-1 and TRBJ2-2, is KAGVTQTPRYLIKTRGQQVTLSCSPISGHRSVSWYQQTPGQGLQFLFEYFSETQRNKGNFPGRFSGRQFSNSRSEMNVSTLELGDSALYLCASSPLATNTGELFFGEGSRLTVL.

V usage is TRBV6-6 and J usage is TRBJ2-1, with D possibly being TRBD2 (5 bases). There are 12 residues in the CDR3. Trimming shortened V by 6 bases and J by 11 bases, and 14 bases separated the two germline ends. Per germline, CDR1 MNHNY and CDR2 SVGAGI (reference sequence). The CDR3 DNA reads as TGTGCCAGCAGGAAACCGGACTGGAAGCAGTTCTTC. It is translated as CASRKPDWKQFF.

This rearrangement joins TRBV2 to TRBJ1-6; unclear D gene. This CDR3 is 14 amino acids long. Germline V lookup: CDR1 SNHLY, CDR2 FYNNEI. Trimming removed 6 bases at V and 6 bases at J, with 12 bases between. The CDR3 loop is CASRVMSSNSPLHF. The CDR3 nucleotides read TGTGCCAGCAGGGTCATGAGTTCTAATTCACCCCTCCACTTT.